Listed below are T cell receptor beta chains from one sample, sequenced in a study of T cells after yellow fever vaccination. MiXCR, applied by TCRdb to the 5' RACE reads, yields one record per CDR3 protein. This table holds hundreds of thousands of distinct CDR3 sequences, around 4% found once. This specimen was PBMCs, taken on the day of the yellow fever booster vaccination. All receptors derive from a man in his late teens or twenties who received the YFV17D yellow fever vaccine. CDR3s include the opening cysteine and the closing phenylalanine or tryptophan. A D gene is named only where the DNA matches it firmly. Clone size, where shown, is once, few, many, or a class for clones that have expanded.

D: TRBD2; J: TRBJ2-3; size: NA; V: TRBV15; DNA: TGTGCCACCAGCCACCCTTGGGCGGGGGAGACAGATACGCAGTATTTT; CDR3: CATSHPWAGETDTQYF
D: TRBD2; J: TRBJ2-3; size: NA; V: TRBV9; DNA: TGTGCCAGCAGCGCAGGGGCGGGGGGATTCTTAGATACGCAGTATTTT; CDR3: CASSAGAGGFLDTQYF
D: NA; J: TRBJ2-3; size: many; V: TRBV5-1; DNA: TGCGCCAGCAGCTTGGGACCCGGTACTAGCTCGGTTACGCAGTATTTT; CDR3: CASSLGPGTSSVTQYF
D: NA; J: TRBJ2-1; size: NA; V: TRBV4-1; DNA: TGCGCCAGCAGCCAAGGAATCCTAAGCTCCTACAATGAGCAGTTCTTC; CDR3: CASSQGILSSYNEQFF
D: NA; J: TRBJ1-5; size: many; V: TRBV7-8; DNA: TGTGCCAGCAGCTTAGGACAGGCATATCAGCCCCAGCATTTT; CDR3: CASSLGQAYQPQHF
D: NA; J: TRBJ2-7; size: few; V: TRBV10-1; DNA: TGCGCCAGCTCAGACACGGTCTGGGAGCAGTACTTC; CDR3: CASSDTVWEQYF
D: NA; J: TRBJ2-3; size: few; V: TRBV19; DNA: TGTGCCAGTAGTATTGGTCCTAGACCTACAGATACGCAGTATTTT; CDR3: CASSIGPRPTDTQYF
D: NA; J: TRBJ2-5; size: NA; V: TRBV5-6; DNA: TGTGCCAGCAGCGTCGTTTTCCAAGAGACCCAGTACTTC; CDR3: CASSVVFQETQYF
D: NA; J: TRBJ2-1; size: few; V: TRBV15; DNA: TGTGCCACCAGCAGAGGATCGAGCTCCTACAATGAGCAGTTCTTC; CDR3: CATSRGSSSYNEQFF
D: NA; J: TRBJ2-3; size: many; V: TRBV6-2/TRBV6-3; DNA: TGTGCCAGCAGGGGGGGGCAATATTGGGATACGCAGTATTTT; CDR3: CASRGGQYWDTQYF
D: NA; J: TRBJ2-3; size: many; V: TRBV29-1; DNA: TGCAGCGTTGACCCGGCCGATACGCAGTATTTT; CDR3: CSVDPADTQYF
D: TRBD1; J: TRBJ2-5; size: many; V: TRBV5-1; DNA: TGCGCCAGCACCAGGGGGCAGGGGGAGACCCAGTACTTC; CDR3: CASTRGQGETQYF
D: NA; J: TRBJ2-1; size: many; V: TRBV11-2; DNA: TGTGCCAGCAGCTTAGCCGACAATGAGCAGTTCTTC; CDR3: CASSLADNEQFF
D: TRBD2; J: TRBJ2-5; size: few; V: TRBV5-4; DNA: TGTGCCAGCAGCCCACCAACGGCGGGGGGGCAAGAGACCCAGTACTTC; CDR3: CASSPPTAGGQETQYF
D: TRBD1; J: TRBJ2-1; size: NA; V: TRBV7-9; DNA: TGTGCCAGCAGCTTTCGGATGAAAACCGAGACAGGGGGAAATGAGCAGTTCTTC; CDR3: CASSFRMKTETGGNEQFF
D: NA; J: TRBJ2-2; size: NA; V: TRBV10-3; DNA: TGTGCCGTAAACCGGGACGCGAACACCGGGGAGCTGTTTTTT; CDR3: CAVNRDANTGELFF
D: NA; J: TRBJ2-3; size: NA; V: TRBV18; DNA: TGTGCCAGCTCACCGGACTATTCTAGCACAGATACGCAGTATTTT; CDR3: CASSPDYSSTDTQYF
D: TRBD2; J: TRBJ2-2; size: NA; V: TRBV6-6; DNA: TGTGCCAGCAGTTACTCGGGAGGCGGGAGGGGGCGCGGAGGTACCGGGGAGCTGTTTTTT; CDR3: CASSYSGGGRGRGGTGELFF
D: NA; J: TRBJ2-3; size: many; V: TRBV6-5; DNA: TGTGCCAGCAAGGGGGTCCCCACAGATACGCAGTATTTT; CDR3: CASKGVPTDTQYF
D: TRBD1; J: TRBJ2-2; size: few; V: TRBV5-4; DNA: TGTGCCAGCAGCCTTGGAGACAGGGGGCCTACCGGGGAGCTGTTTTTT; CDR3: CASSLGDRGPTGELFF
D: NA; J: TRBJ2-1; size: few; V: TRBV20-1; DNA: TGCAGTCTCCAAGGGACCCCTGGGAATGAGCAGTTCTTC; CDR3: CSLQGTPGNEQFF
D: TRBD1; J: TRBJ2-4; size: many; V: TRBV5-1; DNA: TGCGCCAGCAGCCCCCTCGCGCAGGGGGCAAACATTCAGTACTTC; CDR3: CASSPLAQGANIQYF
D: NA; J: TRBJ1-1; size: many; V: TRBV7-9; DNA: TGTGCCAGCACCATAAATACAGGGAAGGGGAACACTGAAGCTTTCTTT; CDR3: CASTINTGKGNTEAFF
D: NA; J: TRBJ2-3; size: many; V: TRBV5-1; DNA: TGCGCCAGCAGTTGGGGGCCAGGGGCCCTCACAGATACGCAGTATTTT; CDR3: CASSWGPGALTDTQYF
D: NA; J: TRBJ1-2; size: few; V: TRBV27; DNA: TGTGCCAGCAGTCCGACAGAACTCTATGGCTACACCTTC; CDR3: CASSPTELYGYTF
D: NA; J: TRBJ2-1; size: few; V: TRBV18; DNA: TGTGCCAGCTCACCAACCCCGGGACATAGCTCCTACAATGAGCAGTTCTTC; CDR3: CASSPTPGHSSYNEQFF
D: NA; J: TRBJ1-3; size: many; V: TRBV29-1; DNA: TGCAGCGTTGAACTGTCCCTCTCTGGAAACACCATATATTTT; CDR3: CSVELSLSGNTIYF
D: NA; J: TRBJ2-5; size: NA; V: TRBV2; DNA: TGTGCCAGCAGGGTAGACAGGACCCAAGAGACCCAGTACTTC; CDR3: CASRVDRTQETQYF
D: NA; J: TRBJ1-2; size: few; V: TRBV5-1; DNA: TGCGCCAGCAGCTTGTCGGAGACTAACTATGGCTACACCTTC; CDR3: CASSLSETNYGYTF